These 21 T cell receptor beta chains were all obtained from the same sample, sequenced in a study of cytomegalovirus exposure and HLA in healthy donors. The PCR used 60 Vbeta and 13 Jbeta primers. Sequencing used immunoSEQ multiplex PCR; TCRdb keeps in-frame clones, though not all of them. The sample includes about 130,000 clones, roughly 85% of them seen just once. The sample comprised PBMCs. Every receptor here comes from a man in his forties in good health and CMV-seropositive.

The chain has TRBV28 and TRBJ1-2; 7 bases match TRBD1. Germline V gene sequence: CDR1 MDHEN, CDR2 SYDVKM. The CDR3 length is 19 residues. The V gene end was trimmed by 6 bases and the J gene end by 0 bases; junction bases not matched to a gene: 19. In nucleotides, the CDR3 is TGTGCCAGCAGAAACTACGGATTCGGGACAGAGGCGGCTAACTATGGCTACACCTTC. This gives the protein CASRNYGFGTEAANYGYTF.

This clone was seen more than once but under ten times. Within the sample, other DNA sequences also encode this same CDR3. The J gene is TRBJ2-7, the V gene TRBV20-1; TRBD2 might be the D (6 bases). Germline loops: CDR1 DFQATT, CDR2 SNEGSKA (reference sequence). Trimming pared 5 bases from V and 3 bases from J, leaving 8 bases between. The CDR3 has 11 residues. Written as DNA, the CDR3 is TGCAGTGCTCTCGGGGGCTACGAGCAGTACTTC. Amino acids: CSALGGYEQYF.

The rearrangement links TRBV27 to TRBJ1-1; 8 nucleotides match TRBD1. Germline V gene data show CDR1 as MNHEY and CDR2 as SMNVEV (reference sequence). The CDR3 is 16 residues long. V was pared by 1 base and J by 1 base, with 5 bases of the junction left unmatched. The CDR3 region has the DNA TGTGCCAGCAGTTTATGGACAGGGAACCCGAACACTGAAGCTTTCTTT. Amino acids: CASSLWTGNPNTEAFF.

The CDR3 reads CSVGQVNNQPQHF. Written as DNA, the CDR3 is TGCAGCGTTGGACAGGTAAACAATCAGCCCCAGCATTTT. The J gene is TRBJ1-5, the V gene TRBV29-1; a weak D match, TRBD1 (6 bases). The CDR3 length is 13 residues. Germline lookup yields CDR1 SQVTM and CDR2 ANQGSEA. Trimming removed 4 bases at V and 3 bases at J, with 10 bases between.

The chain uses TRBV28 and TRBJ1-2; no firm D call. The CDR3 is 11 amino acids. With 7 bases removed from V and 7 bases from J, the gap between germline ends came to 10 bases. Germline V gives CDR1 MDHEN, CDR2 SYDVKM. The CDR3 DNA sequence: TGTGCCAGCATTACGCCGAGTGGCTACACCTTC. As protein: CASITPSGYTF.

CDR3 bases: TGTGCCAGCAGTTTACGAGGCCGCTCAAAAAACACTGAAGCTTTCTTT. This gives the protein CASSLRGRSKNTEAFF. The chain employs TRBV7-9 and TRBJ1-1; D unresolved. Germline assignment: CDR1 SEHNR and CDR2 FQNEAQ (reference sequence). CDR3 size: 16 residues. The ends were cut back, 6 bases at V and 2 bases at J, with 19 bases in the middle.

The chain carries TRBV30 and TRBJ1-2, with 8 nucleotides matching TRBD1. The CDR3 contains 12 residues. Germline values: CDR1 GTSNPN, CDR2 SVGIG (reference sequence). The V segment lost 4 bases and the J segment 8 bases; nucleotides outside the gene matches: 6. The CDR3, as DNA: TGTGCCTGGACAGGGGGCCCCGGAGGCTACACCTTC. Residues: CAWTGGPGGYTF.

The chain links TRBV7-9 to TRBJ1-2; D gene unclear. Trimming cost V 6 bases and J 8 bases, with 19 bases left between them. The CDR3 is 14 residues long. Germline V gene lookup returns CDR1 SEHNR and CDR2 FQNEAQ (reference sequence). The CDR3 DNA reads as TGTGCCAGCAGTTACGACGGCGGCATCGGCGGCTACACCTTC. Translated: CASSYDGGIGGYTF.

The J gene is TRBJ2-5, the V gene TRBV10-3, with D tentatively TRBD2 (6 bases). Germline CDR1 and CDR2: ENHRY and SYGVKD. The CDR3 consists of 12 residues. Trimming removed 8 bases at V and 4 bases at J, with 11 bases between. In DNA, the CDR3 is TGTGCCATCCGCGGGGCTGGAGAGACCCAGTACTTC. This codes for CAIRGAGETQYF.

This clone was seen a few times. The J gene is TRBJ2-7, the V gene TRBV6-1, with 9 bases matching TRBD2. Germline V lookup: CDR1 MNHNS, CDR2 SASEGT. Trimming took 6 bases from V and 6 from J; bases not matched to a gene: 6. This CDR3 is built from 13 residues. The CDR3, as DNA: TGTGCCAGCAGCAGCGGGAGGATGAGCGAGCAGTACTTC. This sequence encodes CASSSGRMSEQYF.

This chain uses TRBV7-2 with TRBJ2-7, with 9 bases matching TRBD1. The germline V gene encodes CDR1 SGHTA and CDR2 FQGNSA. The length of the CDR3 is 14 residues. Trimming took 1 base from V and 5 from J; bases not matched to a gene: 3. The CDR3 loop is CASSLVQGANEQYF. CDR3 nucleotides: TGTGCCAGCAGCTTAGTACAGGGGGCGAACGAGCAGTACTTC.

V and J are TRBV28 and TRBJ1-4; D uncertain. With 6 bases removed from V and 4 bases from J, the gap between germline ends came to 9 bases. CDR3 size: 13 residues. CDR1 and CDR2 (germline): MDHEN, SYDVKM. The CDR3 loop is CASSPRYNEKLFF. The CDR3 nucleotides are TGTGCCAGCAGCCCGAGGTATAATGAAAAACTGTTTTTT.

CDR3 in DNA: TGTGCCAGCAGCGGGATAGCGGCTTCCTACAATGAGCAGTTCTTC. Encoded protein: CASSGIAASYNEQFF. J is TRBJ2-1 and V is TRBV9; D may be TRBD2 (6 bases). Trimming took 3 bases from V and 1 from J, leaving 11 bases between them. This CDR3 is built from 15 residues. Germline values: CDR1 SGDLS, CDR2 YYNGEE.

This clone was recorded a few times. The chain uses TRBV7-2 and TRBJ2-7; the match to TRBD2 covers 11 bases. CDR1 SGHTA and CDR2 FQGNSA come from the germline V gene. V gave up 5 bases and J gave up 0 bases; unmatched junction bases: 3. The CDR3 is 15 residues long. The CDR3: CASSGTSGSSYEQYF. In nucleotides, the CDR3 is TGTGCCAGCAGCGGAACTAGCGGGAGCTCCTACGAGCAGTACTTC.

In this sample, this clone turned up a few times. The chain uses TRBV19 and TRBJ2-5; 8 nucleotides agree with TRBD1. Germline V gives CDR1 LNHDA, CDR2 SQIVND (reference sequence). The V gene end was trimmed by 6 bases and the J gene end by 3 bases; junction bases not matched to a gene: 6. This CDR3 region has 14 residues. The CDR3 DNA reads TGTGCCAGTAGCCCAGGGGGCCGAAAAGAGACCCAGTACTTC. Amino acids: CASSPGGRKETQYF.

Written as DNA, the CDR3 is TGCGCCAGCAGCTACGGGACAGGGGCCCAAGCTTTCTTT. Translation gives CASSYGTGAQAFF. This chain uses TRBV5-1 with TRBJ1-1; 10 bases map to TRBD1. CDR1 and CDR2 (germline): SGHRS, YFSETQ. The J segment lost 9 bases and the V segment lost 3 bases, leaving 5 bases of the junction unmatched. The CDR3 runs to 13 residues.

The chain is built from TRBV5-1 and TRBJ2-1; TRBD2 matches 13 bases. CDR3 size: 15 residues. V lost 4 bases, J lost 8 bases, and 6 bases stayed unmatched. Germline lookup yields CDR1 SGHRS and CDR2 YFSETQ. CDR3 amino acids: CASSPWTSGSDEQFF. CDR3 DNA sequence: TGCGCCAGCAGCCCTTGGACTAGCGGGAGCGATGAGCAGTTCTTC.

The J gene is TRBJ2-5, the V gene TRBV5-6, with D possibly TRBD1 on 6 matching bases. Trimming took 0 bases from V and 3 from J, leaving 12 bases between them. The germline CDR1 and CDR2 sequences are SGHDT and YYEEEE. This CDR3 spans 15 amino acids. CDR3 in amino acids: CASSLGWNREETQYF. In DNA form, the CDR3 reads TGTGCCAGCAGCTTGGGTTGGAACAGGGAAGAGACCCAGTACTTC. Looking up the rest from reference TRBV5-6 and TRBJ2-5 gives the full variable domain: DAGVTQSPTHLIKTRGQQVTLRCSPKSGHDTVSWYQQALGQGPQFIFQYYEEEERQRGNFPDRFSGHQFPNYSSELNVNALLLGDSALYLCASSLGWNREETQYFGPGTRLLVL.

V and J are TRBV10-1 and TRBJ1-4; D remains ambiguous. CDR3 length equals 13 residues. The V end was cut by 5 bases, the J end by 8 bases, with 12 bases between. The germline gives CDR1 WNHNN, CDR2 SYGVQD (reference sequence). The CDR3 DNA reads TGCGCCAGCAGTATCGCTCCGGAGGAAAAACTGTTTTTT. Translation: CASSIAPEEKLFF.

This clone was seen just once. J is TRBJ2-7 and V is TRBV6-5; 7 bases match TRBD2. Germline V gene lookup returns CDR1 MNHEY and CDR2 SVGAGI. Trimming took 4 bases from V and 1 from J; bases not matched to a gene: 4. The CDR3 spans 14 residues. The CDR3 loop reads CASSLAGASYEQYF. CDR3 in DNA: TGTGCCAGCAGTTTGGCGGGAGCATCCTACGAGCAGTACTTC.

The rearrangement links TRBV7-2 to TRBJ2-5, with TRBD2 as a possible D gene (6 bases). Per germline, CDR1 SGHTA and CDR2 FQGNSA. The CDR3 consists of 14 residues. The V and J ends lost 1 base and 5 bases respectively, with 11 bases between them. The CDR3 nucleotides are TGTGCCAGCAGCTTAGGCGGGACGGGGGAGACCCAGTACTTC. The encoded protein is CASSLGGTGETQYF.